This T cell receptor beta chain was identified in a study of T cells after yellow fever vaccination. Each CDR3 protein gets one entry after TCRdb re-called the 5' RACE reads with MiXCR. Among 620,000 or so distinct CDR3 sequences listed, about 12% were seen once. V gave up 6 bases and J gave up 10 bases; unmatched junction bases: 14. The CDR3 is 15 amino acids. The clonotype was recovered from a man aged 30 to 45 who received the YFV17D yellow fever vaccine. The chain has TRBV12-3 or TRBV12-4 and TRBJ2-1; 8 bases line up with TRBD2. The specimen comprised PBMCs, sampled on the day of the yellow fever booster vaccination. This CDR3 reads CASRRISGKSIEQFF. For the CDR3, the DNA is TGTGCCAGCAGACGTATTAGCGGGAAGTCGATCGAGCAGTTCTTC.